These 27 T cell receptor beta chains were all obtained from the same sample, sequenced in a study of CD8+ T cells in alopecia areata. The treatment was: oral pan-JAK inhibitor, 5-10 mg twice daily. Isolated RNA was reverse transcribed into cDNA used as the sequencing template. Data came from immunoSEQ multiplex PCR; TCRdb stores just in-frame clones and leaves some out. The sample has 150,000 to 200,000 clones; about 61% are singletons. Sequencing was performed on CD4+ T cells sorted from blood, taken at approximately week 56, from a patient treated with tofacitinib. These receptors all come from a human donor with alopecia areata.

This chain uses TRBV7-8 with TRBJ1-6; D gene ambiguous. Germline CDR1 SGHVS, CDR2 FQNEAQ. The ends were cut back, 3 bases at V and 6 bases at J, with 6 bases in the middle. This CDR3 region has 13 residues. The CDR3 coding sequence is TGTGCCAGCAGCTTGGCAGTTAATTCACCCCTCCACTTT. It yields the protein CASSLAVNSPLHF.

CDR3: CASSKLQGSLSPLHF. The CDR3 nucleotides read TGTGCCAGCAGCAAACTACAGGGATCCCTCTCACCCCTCCACTTT. The rearrangement uses TRBV6-6 and TRBJ1-6, with D possibly matching TRBD1 (6 bases). The CDR3 contains 15 residues. The ends were cut back, 6 bases at V and 10 bases at J, with 19 bases in the middle. The V gene's germline CDR1 is MNHNY and CDR2 SVGAGI (reference sequence).

This clone was observed a single time. This chain joins TRBV9 and TRBJ1-4; no firm D call. This CDR3 contains 14 residues. V was clipped by 0 bases and J by 8 bases, with 11 bases between them. Germline loops: CDR1 SGDLS, CDR2 YYNGEE. This CDR3 is CASSVGVGKEKLFF. The CDR3 DNA sequence: TGTGCCAGCAGCGTAGGAGTAGGAAAAGAAAAACTGTTTTTT.

The V call is TRBV6-1, the J call TRBJ1-3; no clear D. The V gene lost 6 bases and the J gene lost 4 bases, with 10 bases spanning the gap. The CDR3 has 13 residues. Germline V gene lookup returns CDR1 MNHNS and CDR2 SASEGT. The CDR3 coding sequence is TGTGCCAGCAGCGACATGCGGGGAAACACCATATATTTT. As protein: CASSDMRGNTIYF.

A few counts support this clone. The chain uses TRBV7-2 and TRBJ2-7; TRBD1 matches at 8 bases. Germline V gene sequence: CDR1 SGHTA, CDR2 FQGNSA. J lost 2 bases, V lost 5 bases, and 5 bases had no gene match. CDR3 length equals 14 residues. Here the CDR3 reads CASSAYRGAYEQYF. DNA of the CDR3: TGTGCCAGCAGCGCTTACAGGGGGGCCTACGAGCAGTACTTC.

This clone was counted only a few times. This rearrangement joins TRBV4-2 to TRBJ2-3; 7 bases align to TRBD1. From germline, CDR1 is LGHNA and CDR2 YNFKEQ. The CDR3 is 21 amino acids. V trimming: 1 base; J trimming: 2 bases; junction bases outside the gene matches: 21. CDR3 sequence reads: CASSQVWSGRSGTANTDTQYF. CDR3 nucleotide sequence: TGTGCCAGCAGCCAAGTTTGGTCGGGACGTTCCGGGACAGCTAACACAGATACGCAGTATTTT.

This clone has just a few counts. The rearrangement uses TRBV7-9 and TRBJ1-6; TRBD1 might be the D (5 bases). Per germline, CDR1 SEHNR and CDR2 FQNEAQ (reference sequence). CDR3 size: 15 residues. The ends were cut back, 6 bases at V and 7 bases at J, with 16 bases in the middle. The CDR3 DNA sequence: TGTGCCAGCAGAGCCCCGTGGGACGAAAATTCACCCCTCCACTTT. Translating it yields CASRAPWDENSPLHF.

V is TRBV9 and J is TRBJ2-5; tentative D call: TRBD1 (6 bases). Germline V gene sequence: CDR1 SGDLS, CDR2 YYNGEE. Trimming removed 1 base at V and 4 bases at J, with 14 bases between. The CDR3 totals 15 residues. This CDR3 is CASSVRDRWGETQYF. The CDR3 coding sequence is TGTGCCAGCAGCGTACGTGACAGGTGGGGAGAGACCCAGTACTTC.

This chain uses TRBV30 with TRBJ2-7; no definite D call. In germline, CDR1 is GTSNPN, CDR2 SVGIG (reference sequence). Trimming pared 2 bases from V and 3 bases from J, leaving 5 bases between. The CDR3 runs 11 residues. The CDR3 DNA reads as TGTGCCTGGAGTACTTACTACGAGCAGTACTTC. Protein product: CAWSTYYEQYF.

This clone was counted a few times. V and J are TRBV5-4 and TRBJ1-6; D is ambiguous. The CDR3 extends over 15 amino acids. V was pared by 0 bases and J by 5 bases, with 9 bases between. Germline CDR1 is SGHNT and CDR2 is YYREEE (reference sequence). CDR3 in DNA: TGTGCCAGCAGCTTGGGAAGGACGGATAATTCACCCCTCCACTTT. Its protein is CASSLGRTDNSPLHF.

This clone was counted only a few times. The V gene is TRBV20-1, the J gene TRBJ2-3, with a possible D match to TRBD1 (5 bases). The V gene lost 4 bases and the J gene lost 4 bases, with 6 bases spanning the gap. The CDR3 runs to 11 residues. Germline V CDR1 and CDR2: DFQATT, SNEGSKA (reference sequence). The CDR3 DNA is TGCAGTGCTACAGGGTCAGATACGCAGTATTTT. It encodes CSATGSDTQYF.

The J gene is TRBJ1-5, the V gene TRBV5-6; no reliable D call. The V end lost 0 bases, the J end lost 2 bases, and 6 bases lay between the germline ends. Looked up from germline, CDR1 is SGHDT and CDR2 is YYEEEE. This CDR3 is built from 14 residues. The CDR3 region is CASSLGTGNQPQHF. CDR3 in DNA: TGTGCCAGCAGCTTGGGGACGGGCAATCAGCCCCAGCATTTT.

Written as DNA, the CDR3 is TGTGCCAGCAGTTTCCAGCGGGGGGCTTCCTACGAGCAGTACTTC. Translated: CASSFQRGASYEQYF. V is TRBV27 and J is TRBJ2-7; TRBD2 aligns across 9 bases. CDR3 length: 15 amino acids. The junction had 4 bases not matched to a gene; V was cut back by 3 bases and J by 1 base. Germline V CDR1 and CDR2: MNHEY, SMNVEV (reference sequence).

A few counts support this clone. This chain uses TRBV15 with TRBJ1-1, with 9 bases matching TRBD1. After removal of 1 base from V and 0 bases from J, the junction contained 6 bases not matched to a gene. The CDR3 totals 17 residues. Germline CDR1 reads LNHNV; CDR2 reads YYDKDF (reference sequence). CDR3 residues: CATSRARDRVMNTEAFF. The CDR3 DNA sequence: TGTGCCACCAGCAGAGCCCGGGACAGGGTAATGAACACTGAAGCTTTCTTT.

The chain joins TRBV4-1 to TRBJ2-5; TRBD1 matches 7 bases. V lost 1 base and J lost 0; bases outside the gene matches: 5. CDR3 length equals 16 residues. Germline V gene data show CDR1 as MGHRA and CDR2 as YSYEKL. The DNA for the CDR3 is TGCGCCAGCAGCCAAGGGACAGGCCGCAACCAAGAGACCCAGTACTTC. Translation: CASSQGTGRNQETQYF.

This sequence joins TRBV5-1 and TRBJ2-5; no definite D call. The V gene's germline CDR1 is SGHRS and CDR2 YFSETQ. The CDR3 consists of 10 residues. V lost 5 bases and J 4 bases, leaving 3 bases between the germline ends. The DNA for the CDR3 is TGCGCCAGCAGACGAGAGACCCAGTACTTC. It yields the protein CASRRETQYF.

The chain is built from TRBV30 and TRBJ2-1; TRBD2 aligns across 11 bases. Trimming removed 0 bases from V and 3 bases from J; junction bases left unmatched: 4. The CDR3 contains 16 residues. Germline V gene data show CDR1 as GTSNPN and CDR2 as SVGIG (reference sequence). Written as DNA, the CDR3 is TGTGCCTGGAGTGTACTGCTAGCGGGGGGCTACAATGAGCAGTTCTTC. Encoded protein: CAWSVLLAGGYNEQFF.

A few counts support this clone. CDR3 sequence (DNA): TGTGCCAGCAGCCAAGGACACACCGGGGAGCTGTTTTTT. Translation: CASSQGHTGELFF. V usage is TRBV14 and J usage is TRBJ2-2; D unclear. Per the germline V gene, CDR1 is SGHDN and CDR2 is FVKESK. Trimming took off 1 base at V and 3 bases at J, with 3 bases between the two ends. The CDR3 extends over 13 amino acids.

The rearrangement links TRBV12-5 to TRBJ2-1; D is unclear. Deletions cut 1 base from V and 8 bases from J, with 9 bases between. The CDR3 covers 13 residues. Germline lookup yields CDR1 LGHNT and CDR2 FRNRAP. This chain's CDR3 is CASGLGRSDEQFF. CDR3 nucleotides: TGTGCTAGTGGTTTGGGACGCTCGGATGAGCAGTTCTTC.

J is TRBJ2-3 and V is TRBV7-9; D uncertain. The germline V and J ends were trimmed by 5 bases and 0 bases, with 3 bases remaining between them. This CDR3 is built from 12 residues. The V gene's germline CDR1 is SEHNR and CDR2 FQNEAQ (reference sequence). CDR3 DNA sequence: TGTGCCAGCAGCCGGAGCACAGATACGCAGTATTTT. It is translated as CASSRSTDTQYF.

V is TRBV18 and J is TRBJ2-1, with D uncertain. CDR3 length equals 13 residues. From germline, CDR1 is KGHSH and CDR2 LQKENI. V lost 3 bases and J lost 8, with 11 bases in between. The CDR3 region is CASSPKQVHEQFF. The CDR3 DNA follows: TGTGCCAGCTCACCGAAGCAGGTCCATGAGCAGTTCTTC.

The chain couples TRBV7-9 to TRBJ2-3, with D perhaps matching TRBD2 (6 bases). Germline assignment: CDR1 SEHNR and CDR2 FQNEAQ (reference sequence). CDR3 length equals 12 residues. V was clipped by 1 base and J by 9 bases, with 8 bases between them. DNA for the CDR3: TGTGCCAGCAGCTTAGAACTAGCCACGCAGTATTTT. Translated: CASSLELATQYF.

This sequence joins TRBV27 and TRBJ2-7; D is possibly TRBD2 (5 bases). The CDR3 is 15 amino acids. V lost 5 bases and J 6 bases, leaving 20 bases between the germline ends. Germline CDR1 MNHEY, CDR2 SMNVEV (reference sequence). CDR3 in amino acids: CASSPAGVTAFEQYF. CDR3 nucleotide sequence: TGTGCCAGCAGTCCGGCCGGGGTTACAGCCTTCGAGCAGTACTTC.

This clone was recorded once. One end of the junction varies from germline; a read error may be responsible. The CDR3 reads CASSETQTQYF. The CDR3 nucleotides read TGCGCCAGCAGTGAGACTCAGACCCAGTACTTC. The chain recombines TRBV2 with TRBJ2-5; D ambiguous. Germline V lookup: CDR1 SNHLY, CDR2 FYNNEI. The CDR3 is 11 residues long.

This clone has a handful of counts. The V call is TRBV7-2, the J call TRBJ1-6; 10 bases are shared with TRBD1. V shed 4 bases and J 7 bases; nucleotides not matched to a gene: 1. CDR1 SGHTA and CDR2 FQGNSA come from the germline V gene. This CDR3 comprises 14 residues. CDR3 residues: CASSSGQGNSPLHF. For the CDR3, the DNA is TGTGCCAGCAGCTCGGGACAGGGGAATTCACCCCTCCACTTT. Filled out from reference TRBV7-2 and TRBJ1-6, the complete variable domain reads GAGVSQSPSNKVTEKGKDVELRCDPISGHTALYWYRQSLGQGLEFLIYFQGNSAPDKSGLPSDRFSAERTGGSVSTLTIQRTQQEDSAVYLCASSSGQGNSPLHFGNGTRLTVT.

This sequence joins TRBV9 and TRBJ2-2; perhaps D is TRBD1 or TRBD2 (5 bases each). The germline V gene encodes CDR1 SGDLS and CDR2 YYNGEE. Trimming stripped 9 bases from V and 4 bases from J, with 22 bases between. There are 16 residues in the CDR3. Here the CDR3 DNA reads TGTGCCACCAGTGACCCCGGGACGGGCACCACCGGGGAGCTGTTTTTT. It codes for CATSDPGTGTTGELFF. Drawing the rest from reference TRBV9 and TRBJ2-2, the complete variable domain is DSGVTQTPKHLITATGQRVTLRCSPRSGDLSVYWYQQSLDQGLQFLIQYYNGEERAKGNILERFSAQQFPDLHSELNLSSLELGDSALYFCATSDPGTGTTGELFFGEGSRLTVL.

This rearrangement joins TRBV7-8 to TRBJ2-7; 9 bases line up with TRBD1. The V segment lost 5 bases and the J segment 4 bases; nucleotides outside the gene matches: 9. Germline lookup yields CDR1 SGHVS and CDR2 FQNEAQ. This CDR3 comprises 15 residues. For the CDR3, the DNA is TGTGCCAGCAGCCAGGGCCCGGGACAGGGTTACGAGCAGTACTTC. It is translated as CASSQGPGQGYEQYF.